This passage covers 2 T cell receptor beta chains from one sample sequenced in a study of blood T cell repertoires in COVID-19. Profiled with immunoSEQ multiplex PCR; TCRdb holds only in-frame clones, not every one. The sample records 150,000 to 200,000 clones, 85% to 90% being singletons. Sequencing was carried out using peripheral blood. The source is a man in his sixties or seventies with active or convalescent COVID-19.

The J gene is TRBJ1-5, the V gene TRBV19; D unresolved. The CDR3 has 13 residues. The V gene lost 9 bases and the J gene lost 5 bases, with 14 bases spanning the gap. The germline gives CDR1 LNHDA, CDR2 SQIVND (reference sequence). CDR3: CASGPTGDQPQHF. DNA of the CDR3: TGTGCCAGCGGACCCACCGGGGATCAGCCCCAGCATTTT.

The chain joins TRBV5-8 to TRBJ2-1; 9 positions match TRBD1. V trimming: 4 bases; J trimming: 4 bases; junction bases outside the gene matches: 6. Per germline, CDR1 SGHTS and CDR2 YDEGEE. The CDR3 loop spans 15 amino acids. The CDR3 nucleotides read TGTGCCAGCAGCGGAACAGGGGGCACATACAATGAGCAGTTCTTC. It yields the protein CASSGTGGTYNEQFF.